These 4 T cell receptor beta chains were all obtained from the same sample, sequenced in a study of blood T cell repertoires in COVID-19. Assay: immunoSEQ multiplex PCR; the TCRdb copy retains only in-frame clones and omits some. The sample gives some 100,000 clones, more than 75% of which show up once; roughly 5% is in the top ten. Material for sequencing was peripheral blood. The receptor set was obtained from an elderly woman with active COVID-19.

The chain joins TRBV29-1 to TRBJ2-1, with D maybe TRBD2 (5 bases). The CDR3 is 14 residues long. Trimming shortened V by 3 bases and J by 4 bases, and 13 bases separated the two germline ends. The germline V gene has CDR1 SQVTM and CDR2 ANQGSEA. As DNA, the CDR3 is TGCAGCGTTGATCCTTTGGGAGATTACAATGAGCAGTTCTTC. This translates into CSVDPLGDYNEQFF.

This clone was picked up one time. The chain joins TRBV5-1 to TRBJ2-1; 9 bases are shared with TRBD1. J gave up 5 bases and V 4 bases, and 7 bases lay outside the gene matches. The CDR3 is made up of 15 amino acids. Germline-derived CDR1 and CDR2 are SGHRS and YFSETQ. As DNA, the CDR3 is TGCGCCAGCAGCCCAGGGACAGGGAGCGACAATGAGCAGTTCTTC. Its protein is CASSPGTGSDNEQFF.

The rearrangement joins TRBV2 to TRBJ1-1; no definite D call. From germline, CDR1 is SNHLY and CDR2 FYNNEI. This CDR3 is 13 amino acids long. The V and J ends lost 8 bases and 1 base respectively, with 11 bases between them. The CDR3 is CASADRQNTEAFF. CDR3 DNA: TGTGCCAGCGCGGATAGGCAGAACACTGAAGCTTTCTTT.

The chain uses TRBV28 and TRBJ1-2; 7 positions agree with TRBD1. Germline V CDR1 and CDR2: MDHEN, SYDVKM. J was trimmed by 8 bases and V by 5 bases; bases with no gene match: 5. This CDR3 spans 12 amino acids. This CDR3 reads CASSTGARGYTF. The DNA for the CDR3 is TGTGCCAGCAGTACAGGGGCCCGCGGCTACACCTTC.